Each of the 25 T cell receptor beta chains below was sequenced from the same sample in a study of Ad26.COV2.S vaccination and SARS-CoV-2 variants. Regarding treatment: 15 to 20 received Ad26.COV2.S at low or high dose, single or two shots; roughly 5 received placebo; per-sample allocation not given. All samples were drawn on day 63, counting from the first vaccine or placebo injection. Sequenced by immunoSEQ multiplex PCR; TCRdb stores in-frame clones only, minus some. The sample has hundreds of thousands of clones, around 88% seen once; the top ten hold around 5.3%. The material sequenced was peripheral blood, taken in a trial of Ad26.COV2.S vaccine versus placebo. The receptors stem from a person aged 18-65 years who received the Ad26.COV2.S COVID-19 vaccine or a placebo.

The CDR3 DNA follows: TGCGCCAGCAGCCGGATCATGAACACTGAAGCTTTCTTT. It is translated as CASSRIMNTEAFF. The J gene is TRBJ1-1, the V gene TRBV5-1; D remains unclear. The germline V gene encodes CDR1 SGHRS and CDR2 YFSETQ. The CDR3 runs 13 residues. The germline V and J ends were trimmed by 4 bases and 0 bases, with 7 bases remaining between them.

The V call is TRBV28, the J call TRBJ2-6; D might be TRBD2 (5 bases). V was shortened by 6 bases and J by 3 bases, with 15 bases between the two germline ends. Germline-derived CDR1 and CDR2 are MDHEN and SYDVKM. The CDR3 has 16 amino acids. CDR3 sequence reads: CASRETGKNGANVLTF. The CDR3 nucleotides are TGTGCCAGCAGGGAGACCGGGAAGAATGGGGCCAACGTCCTGACTTTC. The whole variable domain, filled in from reference TRBV28 and TRBJ2-6, reads DVKVTQSSRYLVKRTGEKVFLECVQDMDHENMFWYRQDPGLGLRLIYFSYDVKMKEKGDIPEGYSVSREKKERFSLILESASTNQTSMYLCASRETGKNGANVLTFGAGSRLTVL.

The rearrangement links TRBV2 to TRBJ1-5, with TRBD1 matching over 8 bases. Germline V gene lookup returns CDR1 SNHLY and CDR2 FYNNEI. The CDR3 spans 16 residues. V was clipped by 3 bases and J by 3 bases; unmatched bases: 7. The CDR3 region is CASSEDRAMVNQPQHF. The CDR3, as DNA: TGTGCCAGCAGTGAGGACAGGGCAATGGTCAATCAGCCCCAGCATTTT. Combining the CDR3 with reference TRBV2 and TRBJ1-5 gives the whole variable domain EPEVTQTPSHQVTQMGQEVILRCVPISNHLYFYWYRQILGQKVEFLVSFYNNEISEKSEIFDDQFSVERPDGSNFTLKIRSTKLEDSAMYFCASSEDRAMVNQPQHFGDGTRLSIL.

A single count supports this clone. This sequence joins TRBV19 and TRBJ1-3; 7 nucleotides match TRBD1. The junction had 5 bases not matched to a gene; V was cut back by 5 bases and J by 4 bases. This CDR3 contains 14 residues. Germline lookup yields CDR1 LNHDA and CDR2 SQIVND (reference sequence). In nucleotides, the CDR3 is TGTGCCAGTAGTCGGGACAGTGGAGGAAACACCATATATTTT. This gives the protein CASSRDSGGNTIYF.

This chain connects TRBV3-1 (or the pseudogene TRBV3-2) to TRBJ2-3; D may be TRBD1 (5 bases). This CDR3 contains 12 residues. Germline V gene lookup returns CDR1 LGHDT and CDR2 YNNKEL (reference sequence). V lost 5 bases and J 3 bases, leaving 6 bases between the germline ends. In nucleotides, the CDR3 is TGTGCCAGCAGCAGGGGAACAGATACGCAGTATTTT. It encodes CASSRGTDTQYF.

The V gene is TRBV24-1, the J gene TRBJ2-7; D gene ambiguous. V dropped 7 bases and J dropped 6 bases, with 15 bases sitting between them. The CDR3 sequence is 13 residues long. Germline-derived CDR1 and CDR2 are KGHDR and SFDVKD. CDR3 in DNA: TGTGCCACCAGCGAAGCTAATGGTCTCGAGCAGTACTTC. It specifies CATSEANGLEQYF.

The chain has TRBV19 and TRBJ1-5, with 8 bases matching TRBD1. The trim removed 6 bases at V and 5 bases at J, leaving 3 bases unmatched. The CDR3 runs to 13 residues. Per the germline V gene, CDR1 is LNHDA and CDR2 is SQIVND (reference sequence). CDR3 in amino acids: CASRGQADQPQHF. The CDR3 bases are TGTGCCAGTAGGGGACAGGCGGATCAGCCCCAGCATTTT.

The chain uses TRBV7-3 and TRBJ2-2, with D perhaps TRBD1 (5 bases). This CDR3 comprises 14 residues. V was shortened by 1 base and J by 6 bases, with 9 bases between the two germline ends. In germline, CDR1 is SGHTA, CDR2 FQGTGA. CDR3 loop: CASSLKGKSGELFF. CDR3 in DNA: TGTGCCAGCAGCTTAAAGGGGAAGTCCGGGGAGCTGTTTTTT.

The chain links TRBV6-6 to TRBJ2-7; D remains ambiguous. The germline V gene has CDR1 MNHNY and CDR2 SVGAGI (reference sequence). Deletions cut 7 bases from V and 4 bases from J, with 14 bases between. The CDR3 contains 13 residues. CDR3 sequence reads: CASTTDNRYEQYF. Written as DNA, the CDR3 is TGTGCCAGCACCACAGACAATAGATACGAGCAGTACTTC.

The chain joins TRBV6-6 to TRBJ1-5; the D gene is possibly TRBD1 (5 bases). V dropped 5 bases and J dropped 11 bases, with 16 bases sitting between them. CDR1 MNHNY and CDR2 SVGAGI come from the germline V gene (reference sequence). The CDR3 extends over 13 amino acids. CDR3 in amino acids: CASSEGQTASQHF. In nucleotides, the CDR3 is TGTGCCAGCAGTGAGGGGCAGACAGCATCCCAGCATTTT.

The CDR3 DNA reads as TGTGCCACCTCCCCCCGGGGACATGAAGCTTTCTTT. Translating gives CATSPRGHEAFF. The genes are TRBV19 and TRBJ1-1; the D gene is possibly TRBD1 (6 bases). Trimming cost V 10 bases and J 7 bases, with 16 bases left between them. Germline V CDR1 and CDR2: LNHDA, SQIVND (reference sequence). The CDR3 runs 12 residues.

This clone was seen just once. The chain employs TRBV6-5 and TRBJ1-5, with D possibly matching TRBD1 (6 bases). Trimming shortened V by 10 bases and J by 1 base, and 11 bases separated the two germline ends. CDR1 is MNHEY and CDR2 is SVGAGI in the germline V gene. This CDR3 has 13 amino acids. The CDR3 loop is CATTTGSNQPQHF. The CDR3 bases are TGTGCCACCACCACAGGGAGCAATCAGCCCCAGCATTTT.

As to this clone: This sample also contains other DNA sequences that code for the same CDR3. The V call is TRBV7-2, the J call TRBJ2-3, with D perhaps given as TRBD1 or TRBD2 (5 bases each). Germline V gene lookup returns CDR1 SGHTA and CDR2 FQGNSA. V lost 5 bases, J lost 3 bases, and 12 bases lay in between. This CDR3 spans 14 amino acids. CDR3: CASSPGGGTDTQYF. The CDR3 DNA reads TGTGCCAGCAGCCCCGGTGGGGGTACAGATACGCAGTATTTT.

This rearrangement joins TRBV19 to TRBJ2-1, with 7 bases fitting TRBD2. The CDR3 length is 14 residues. Per germline, CDR1 LNHDA and CDR2 SQIVND (reference sequence). V shed 5 bases and J 8 bases; nucleotides not matched to a gene: 9. The CDR3 loop is CASSLWTSRDEQFF. The CDR3 DNA reads as TGTGCCAGTAGTCTCTGGACTAGTAGAGATGAGCAGTTCTTC.

This clone was seen only once. This chain connects TRBV2 to TRBJ2-2; no firm D call. The V gene lost 3 bases and the J gene lost 4 bases, with 9 bases spanning the gap. The CDR3 is 14 amino acids. Germline assignment: CDR1 SNHLY and CDR2 FYNNEI. CDR3 amino acids: CASSDWGSTGELFF. The CDR3 DNA is TGTGCCAGCAGTGATTGGGGTAGCACCGGGGAGCTGTTTTTT.

This clone has just a few counts. The chain has TRBV20-1 and TRBJ1-2, with a tentative D call TRBD1 (5 bases). The V gene's germline CDR1 is DFQATT and CDR2 SNEGSKA (reference sequence). CDR3 length equals 15 residues. Trimming cost V 3 bases and J 2 bases, with 16 bases left between them. The CDR3 bases are TGCAGTGCTAGTGCGGGGGAGATCGGCAACTATGGCTACACCTTC. This translates into CSASAGEIGNYGYTF.

The chain is built from TRBV29-1 and TRBJ1-2; no clear D. Germline V lookup: CDR1 SQVTM, CDR2 ANQGSEA. V lost 0 bases, J lost 4 bases, and 15 bases lay in between. This CDR3 region has 15 residues. CDR3 in amino acids: CSVEDQVRQSYGYTF. Here the CDR3 DNA reads TGCAGCGTTGAAGATCAAGTGCGGCAGAGCTATGGCTACACCTTC.

CDR3 amino acids: CASSPEQGSDTQYF. In DNA form, the CDR3 reads TGTGCCAGTAGTCCTGAACAGGGTTCAGATACGCAGTATTTT. This rearrangement joins TRBV19 to TRBJ2-3; tentatively, D is TRBD1 (6 bases). This CDR3 is built from 14 residues. The ends were cut back, 5 bases at V and 4 bases at J, with 13 bases in the middle. Looked up from germline, CDR1 is LNHDA and CDR2 is SQIVND (reference sequence). Full variable domain (rest looked up from reference TRBV19 and TRBJ2-3): DGGITQSPKYLFRKEGQNVTLSCEQNLNHDAMYWYRQDPGQGLRLIYYSQIVNDFQKGDIAEGYSVSREKKESFPLTVTSAQKNPTAFYLCASSPEQGSDTQYFGPGTRLTVL.

V gene TRBV5-6 combines with J gene TRBJ2-1, with 11 positions matching TRBD2. V was clipped by 0 bases and J by 5 bases; unmatched bases: 10. This CDR3 contains 18 residues. Per germline, CDR1 SGHDT and CDR2 YYEEEE. Here the CDR3 reads CASSLVVGLAGGHNEQFF. The CDR3 DNA is TGTGCCAGCAGCTTGGTTGTGGGGCTAGCGGGAGGCCACAATGAGCAGTTCTTC.

In this sample, this clone turned up a few times. V and J are TRBV10-3 and TRBJ2-1; no clear D. This CDR3 region has 17 residues. CDR1 ENHRY and CDR2 SYGVKD come from the germline V gene. Trimming removed 2 bases from V and 0 bases from J, with 14 bases in between. The CDR3 nucleotides are TGTGCCATCAGTGAGATTGCCACGATACCCTCCTACAATGAGCAGTTCTTC. Protein: CAISEIATIPSYNEQFF.

The chain is built from TRBV6-6 and TRBJ2-7; the match to TRBD1 covers 8 bases. The CDR3 covers 14 residues. The ends lost 6 bases at V and 2 bases at J; junction bases unmatched: 6. Germline values: CDR1 MNHNY, CDR2 SVGAGI (reference sequence). The CDR3 nucleotides read TGTGCCAGCAGGCTCGGACAGGGTACCTACGAGCAGTACTTC. The encoded protein is CASRLGQGTYEQYF.

This clone was counted a few times. The chain uses TRBV2 and TRBJ2-1, with TRBD2 matching 10 bases. In germline, CDR1 is SNHLY, CDR2 FYNNEI. V lost 3 bases, J lost 4 bases, and 3 bases stayed unmatched. The CDR3 runs 15 residues. CDR3 protein: CASSDERGGYNEQFF. As DNA, the CDR3 is TGTGCCAGCAGTGATGAGCGGGGGGGGTACAATGAGCAGTTCTTC.

V gene TRBV9 combines with J gene TRBJ2-3; 7 bases line up with TRBD1. The junction had 8 bases not matched to a gene; V was cut back by 4 bases and J by 6 bases. This CDR3 has 14 amino acids. CDR1 SGDLS and CDR2 YYNGEE come from the germline V gene. The CDR3 sequence: CASSFRQGVDTQYF. The CDR3, as DNA: TGTGCCAGCAGCTTCCGTCAGGGGGTCGATACGCAGTATTTT.

The chain joins TRBV5-6 to TRBJ2-1; D is unresolved. Per the germline V gene, CDR1 is SGHDT and CDR2 is YYEEEE. V was trimmed by 3 bases and J by 4 bases, leaving 11 bases between them. The CDR3 runs 14 residues. The CDR3 DNA reads TGTGCCAGCAGCTGGGGTACGGGTTACAATGAGCAGTTCTTC. Translating it yields CASSWGTGYNEQFF.

In this sample, this clone turned up once. This chain joins TRBV2 and TRBJ1-2; no clear D. Germline V gives CDR1 SNHLY, CDR2 FYNNEI. The CDR3 is made up of 14 amino acids. V gave up 1 base and J gave up 4 bases, with 10 bases separating them. The DNA of the CDR3 is TGTGCCAGCAGTGAAGTGCCGTATGGCTATGGCTACACCTTC. Translating it yields CASSEVPYGYGYTF.